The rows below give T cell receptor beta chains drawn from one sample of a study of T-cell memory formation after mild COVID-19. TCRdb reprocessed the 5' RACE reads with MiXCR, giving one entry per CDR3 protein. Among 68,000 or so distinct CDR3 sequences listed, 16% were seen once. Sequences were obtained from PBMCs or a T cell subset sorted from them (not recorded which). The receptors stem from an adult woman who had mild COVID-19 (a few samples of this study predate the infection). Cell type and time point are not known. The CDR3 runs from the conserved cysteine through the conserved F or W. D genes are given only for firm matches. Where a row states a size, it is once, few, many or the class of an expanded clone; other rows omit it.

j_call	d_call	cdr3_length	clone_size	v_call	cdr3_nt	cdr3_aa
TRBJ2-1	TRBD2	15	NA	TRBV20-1	TGCAGTGCTAGAGACCCGAGCGGGGGGTACAATGAGCAGTTCTTC	CSARDPSGGYNEQFF
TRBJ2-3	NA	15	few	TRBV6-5	TGTGCCAGCAGTTTCGGAGGAAGGAGCACAGATACGCAGTATTTT	CASSFGGRSTDTQYF
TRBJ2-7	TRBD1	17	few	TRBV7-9	TGTGCCAGCAGAGGGGGCGTCGTGGGGACAGATCCCTACGAGCAGTACTTC	CASRGGVVGTDPYEQYF
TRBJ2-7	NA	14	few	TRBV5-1	TGCGCCAGCAGCTTGGTAGGATCGGGGAACGAGCAGTACTTC	CASSLVGSGNEQYF
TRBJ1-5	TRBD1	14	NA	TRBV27	TGTGCCAGCAGGACAGGGGGCTCAAATCAGCCCCAGCATTTT	CASRTGGSNQPQHF
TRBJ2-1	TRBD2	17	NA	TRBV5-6	TGTGCCAGCAGCTTGGCCGGGTGGACTAGCGGAGAGGGGGAGCAGTTCTTC	CASSLAGWTSGEGEQFF
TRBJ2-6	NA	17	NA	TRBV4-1	TGCGCCAGCAGCCAAGGAACTGGACATCTCGGGGCCAACGTCCTGACTTTC	CASSQGTGHLGANVLTF
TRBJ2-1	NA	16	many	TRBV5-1	TGCGCCAGCAGCTTGGTGGCGGGGACCAGGGACAATGAGCAGTTCTTC	CASSLVAGTRDNEQFF
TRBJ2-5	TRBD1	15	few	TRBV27	TGTGCCAGCAGTTCGCACCCGGGACAGCAAGAGACCCAGTACTTC	CASSSHPGQQETQYF
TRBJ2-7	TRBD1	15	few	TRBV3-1	TGTGCCAGCAGCCGTTGGACAGGGGTCTCCTACGAGCAGTACTTC	CASSRWTGVSYEQYF
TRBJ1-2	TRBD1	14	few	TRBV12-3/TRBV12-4	TGTGCCAGCAGTTTTGACAGGGGGCTTGACGGCTACACCTTC	CASSFDRGLDGYTF
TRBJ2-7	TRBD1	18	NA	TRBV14	TGTGCCAGCAGCCAAGGCGGACCGGGACAGGGTCCCTCCTACGAGCAGTACTTC	CASSQGGPGQGPSYEQYF
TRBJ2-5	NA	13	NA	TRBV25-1	TGTGCCAGCAGTGAGGGGAGCCTCGAGACCCAGTACTTC	CASSEGSLETQYF
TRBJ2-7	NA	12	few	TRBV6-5	TGTGCCAGCAGCCCAGGGGCCTACGAGCAGTACTTC	CASSPGAYEQYF
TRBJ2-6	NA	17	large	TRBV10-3	TGTGCCATCAGTGAGTCGAAGTCGCCAGGCCCCTCGGACGTCCTGACTTTC	CAISESKSPGPSDVLTF
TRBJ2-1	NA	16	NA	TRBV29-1	TGCAGCGTGATGCCAGGGTTTGGCGGAGCTTACAATGAGCAGTTCTTC	CSVMPGFGGAYNEQFF